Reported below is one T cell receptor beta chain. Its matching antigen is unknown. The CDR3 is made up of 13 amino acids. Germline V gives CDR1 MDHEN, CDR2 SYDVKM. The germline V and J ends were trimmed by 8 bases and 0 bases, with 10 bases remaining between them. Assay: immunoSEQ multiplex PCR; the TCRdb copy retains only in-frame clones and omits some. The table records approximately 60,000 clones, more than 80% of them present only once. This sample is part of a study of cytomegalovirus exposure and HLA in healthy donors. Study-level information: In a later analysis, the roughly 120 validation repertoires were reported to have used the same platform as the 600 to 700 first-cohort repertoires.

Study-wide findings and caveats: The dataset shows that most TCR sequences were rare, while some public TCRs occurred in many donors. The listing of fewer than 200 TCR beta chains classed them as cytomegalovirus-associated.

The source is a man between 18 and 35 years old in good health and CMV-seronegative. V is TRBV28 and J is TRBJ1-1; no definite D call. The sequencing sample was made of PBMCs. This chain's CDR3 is CASHGNLNTEAFF. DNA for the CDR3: TGTGCCAGCCACGGGAACTTGAACACTGAAGCTTTCTTT.